A selection of T cell receptor beta chains follows, all from one sample in a study of T cell repertoires and Cas9 in healthy adults. Repertoires were generated with immunoSEQ multiplex PCR, while TCRdb's copy carries only in-frame clones and drops some. The sample carries more than 20,000 clones, under 95% recorded once. The sequenced sample consisted of CD4+ effector T cells (CD127+, CD25-, CD137-, CD154-) from PBMCs; culture status not recorded. These TCRs come from a human donor in good health. Both conserved end residues are part of each CDR3. Each record gives: J gene, D gene, V gene, CDR3 DNA, CDR3 protein. D genes are given only for firm matches.

J gene: TRBJ2-7; D gene: .; V gene: TRBV6-5; CDR3 DNA: TGTGCCAGCAGTCGAACTCGGACCTCCGAGCAGTACTTC; CDR3 protein: CASSRTRTSEQYF
J gene: TRBJ2-2; D gene: .; V gene: TRBV6-1; CDR3 DNA: TGTGCCAGCAGTGAAGAGGGGGGTCACGGGGAGCTGTTTTTT; CDR3 protein: CASSEEGGHGELFF
J gene: TRBJ2-7; D gene: .; V gene: TRBV18; CDR3 DNA: TGTGCCAGCTCAACCCGGGACTCATACGAGCAGTACTTC; CDR3 protein: CASSTRDSYEQYF
J gene: TRBJ1-2; D gene: .; V gene: TRBV6-5; CDR3 DNA: TGTGCCAGCAGGCAAGGCCTGGGTGGCTACACCTTC; CDR3 protein: CASRQGLGGYTF
J gene: TRBJ2-5; D gene: TRBD2; V gene: TRBV5-4; CDR3 DNA: TGTGCCAGCAGCCCCGGACTAGCGGTAGAGACCCAGTACTTC; CDR3 protein: CASSPGLAVETQYF
J gene: TRBJ2-7; D gene: TRBD1; V gene: TRBV7-6; CDR3 DNA: TGTGCCAGCAGCTTAGACCCGGGACAGGGTCCCTACGAGCAGTACTTC; CDR3 protein: CASSLDPGQGPYEQYF
J gene: TRBJ1-4; D gene: .; V gene: TRBV27; CDR3 DNA: TGTGCCAGCAGTTTATCGAGTCGGGGGGACGAAAAACTGTTTTTT; CDR3 protein: CASSLSSRGDEKLFF
J gene: TRBJ2-2; D gene: .; V gene: TRBV5-1; CDR3 DNA: TGCGCCAGCAGCTTCGGCCAGGGTGGGACCGGGGAGCTGTTTTTT; CDR3 protein: CASSFGQGGTGELFF
J gene: TRBJ1-1; D gene: .; V gene: TRBV10-3; CDR3 DNA: TGTGCCATCAGTGTGCGAACAGGGAGGGGGGGTATCGGCACTGAAGCTTTCTTT; CDR3 protein: CAISVRTGRGGIGTEAFF
J gene: TRBJ2-5; D gene: .; V gene: TRBV11-3; CDR3 DNA: TGTGCCAGCAGCTTACGGCGGGACGGGCAAGAGACCCAGTACTTC; CDR3 protein: CASSLRRDGQETQYF
J gene: TRBJ1-1; D gene: .; V gene: TRBV5-1; CDR3 DNA: TGCGCCAGCAGCTTGCGGGCCGACAGCTTGAGCACTGAAGCTTTCTTT; CDR3 protein: CASSLRADSLSTEAFF
J gene: TRBJ2-3; D gene: .; V gene: TRBV11-3; CDR3 DNA: TGTGCCAGTGGGATTACAGGGATCGATACGCAGTATTTT; CDR3 protein: CASGITGIDTQYF
J gene: TRBJ1-2; D gene: TRBD1; V gene: TRBV30; CDR3 DNA: TGTGCCTGGAGTGTAAGTCGGACAGGTGGAAGCTACACCTTC; CDR3 protein: CAWSVSRTGGSYTF
J gene: TRBJ2-5; D gene: .; V gene: TRBV19; CDR3 DNA: TGTGCCAGTAGTATAGTCGGCAGGGAAGAGACCCAGTACTTC; CDR3 protein: CASSIVGREETQYF
J gene: TRBJ1-1; D gene: TRBD1; V gene: TRBV6-1; CDR3 DNA: TGTGCCAGCAGTGGCCAACCGCAGGGGGCTGACACTGAAGCTTTCTTT; CDR3 protein: CASSGQPQGADTEAFF
J gene: TRBJ1-1; D gene: .; V gene: TRBV5-1; CDR3 DNA: TGCGCCAGCAGCTTGGCTGGGCTCACTGAAGCTTTCTTT; CDR3 protein: CASSLAGLTEAFF